This record concerns one T cell receptor (beta chain) sequence. The sample belongs to a study of T cell changes during pregnancy in multiple sclerosis. Clones were read by immunoSEQ multiplex PCR, and TCRdb kept only the in-frame ones, dropping some. This table has around 100,000 clones, roughly 92% appearing once. CDR1 SGHRS and CDR2 YFSETQ come from the germline V gene. This CDR3 contains 17 residues. Trimming removed 0 bases at V and 0 bases at J, with 10 bases between. The sequencing here drew on peripheral blood, taken after pregnancy. The rearrangement joins TRBV5-1 to TRBJ1-6; D unresolved. This receptor was identified in a female donor with multiple sclerosis, enrolled in a pregnancy study. CDR3 residues: CASSLAVPGSYNSPLHF. Here the CDR3 DNA reads TGCGCCAGCAGCTTGGCGGTCCCGGGCTCCTATAATTCACCCCTCCACTTT.